The following is a T cell receptor beta chain sequence with its context. The antigen it binds to is not known. Qualities for individual bases were not recorded, and no much larger clone is one base off. The V and J ends are trimmed by 8 bases and 6 bases, leaving 23 bases between them. The CDR3 goes from the cysteine to the phenylalanine over 16 residues. The entry retains the CDR3 DNA only, 48 bases that are in frame from base 1. Sequences SEHNR (CDR1) and FQNEAQ (CDR2) are obtained from the germline V gene (reference sequence). This specimen comes from a study of T cell repertoires in breast cancer (dated by TCRdb to about 2016). Regarding the complete study: Samples profiled in the study came from tumors, lymph nodes and peripheral blood lymphocytes of breast cancer patients, along with peripheral blood from healthy control donors. The controls were nine healthy donors whose age range was similar to that of the patients. Tumor-free lymph nodes were processed with no enzymatic digestion, and blood samples were separated using Ficoll. On average, sequencing produced about 550,000 sequences per sample, which came to 9 to 10 reads per input cell. Most of the 20 to 25 patient tumors analyzed for shared TCRs were ER+/PR+. Tumors and tumor-involved lymph nodes were minced and digested with Liberase and DNase, then filtered through 70-um and 40-um filters. Because breast cancer has a low mutational burden and rarely has common mutations, the study reasoned that TCRs shared between breast cancer patients would target shared antigens.

Paired alpha-beta TCRs of CD8+ T cells were analyzed using an expanded emulsion RT-PCR method with primers for all TCR V genes. Before emulsion RT-PCR, CD8+ T cells were isolated with a CD8 positive selection kit and incubated overnight in 10 IU/mL IL-2. Library preparation used emulsion pairing. A second nested PCR with blocking oligos suppressed unpaired genes, then a third nested PCR added Illumina adaptors and barcodes. Each master mix for emulsion RT-PCR held about 5,000-270,000 T cells along with C-region, Stepout and V-region primers. The Micellula Emulsion and Purification Kit was used to generate emulsions, and Qiagen OneStep RT-PCR reagents were used for RT-PCR. The pooled libraries were sequenced on an Illumina MiSeq using paired-end 2 x 250 reads. The study's processing was this. Read pairs were joined in Galaxy and clipped at the engineered overlap into separate alpha and beta files, and reads that were not clipped were discarded. Alpha-beta pairs were assigned with CompleteTCR, a MiTCR-based pipeline that links chains sharing read cluster identifiers using an R script. TCR sequences that were observed only once, representing about 1-3.2%, were removed as potential sequencing errors. TCRdb applied fastp at Q25 and MiXCR to the public reads, then kept only in-frame beta chains. One record per CDR3 amino acid sequence lists the most common genes and DNA. Clone size and V and J calls follow TCRdb, not the original study. The sample data list about 40,000 distinct CDR3 sequences, and roughly 44% of these were observed just once. Of the sample, 60% is held by the ten largest clones.

General study outcomes and caveats: Discarding singleton TCRs and sampling only part of each tumor may have missed genuine antitumor clones. TRBV7 predominance was observed among shared TCRs, which possibly reflected tumor recognition or mispriming bias from eight TRBV7 primers. Shared TCRs were encoded by various nucleotide sequences, which suggests selection and expansion based on antigen. Emulsion RT-PCR was considered qualitative rather than quantitative, because transcript abundance and primer differences skewed the recovery of clones. Tumor-involved sentinel lymph nodes shared about fourfold more TCRs with matched tumor repertoires than tumor-free nodes (roughly 8% versus 2%). Over 15 TCR pairs were shared across seven or more patient tumors and were rarely found in control blood, which suggests possible tumor specificity.

The sample comprised CD8+ T cells. The sequence derives from a pool of human donors with breast cancer or a healthy control (not recorded which). Here the chain combines TRBV7-9 and TRBJ2-1, with the D gene tentatively TRBD1 or TRBD2, based on 5 matching bases in each. In nucleotide form, the sequence is TGTGCCAGCGGCTCTGTAGAGGGGATCCCCCTCAATGAGCAGTTCTTC. It translates to CASGSVEGIPLNEQFF.